This T cell receptor (beta chain) stems from a study of shared clonotypes between healthy human individuals. The overall study: A couple of female and three male donors aged 18 to 49 were enrolled.

Clones were read by immunoSEQ multiplex PCR, and TCRdb kept only the in-frame ones, dropping some. The sample records 650,000 to 800,000 clones, 90% to 95% being singletons. As defined, naive CD8 cells were CD45RO-negative and positively selected for CCR7, with terminally differentiated effector memory CD45RA+ cells excluded. Germline V gives CDR1 MNHNY, CDR2 SVGAGI (reference sequence). V lost 10 bases, J lost 3 bases, and 10 bases lay in between. This CDR3 has 11 amino acids. This receptor was identified in a man aged 30 to 45 in good health. The chain uses TRBV6-6 and TRBJ2-7, with unresolved D. What was sequenced was naive CD8+ T cells sorted from blood. The CDR3 protein is CAIGGYYEQYF. The CDR3 DNA follows: TGTGCCATAGGCGGATACTACGAGCAGTACTTC.